A selection of T cell receptor beta chains follows, all from one sample in a study of T cells in Graves' hyperthyroidism and ophthalmopathy. TCRdb re-derived calls from the multiplex PCR reads in MiXCR, one entry per CDR3 protein. This table holds 600,000 to 800,000 distinct CDR3 sequences, around a third found once. The sample was blood. These receptors came from a woman between 35 and 50 years old with Graves' hyperthyroidism. The CDR3 runs from the conserved cysteine through the conserved F or W. The D gene is left open where the match is weak. Size is omitted from some rows. Given values are once, few, many or a class for expanded clones.

CDR3 DNA	CDR3 protein	D gene	V gene	J gene	clone size
TGCGCCAGCAGGGACGGGGAGCTGTTTTTT	CASRDGELFF	-	TRBV10-1	TRBJ2-2	-
TGTGCCAGCCGTCTGGGAGGGGGCGCATACGTATTGAACACTGAAGCTTTCTTT	CASRLGGGAYVLNTEAFF	TRBD1	TRBV2	TRBJ1-1	-
TGCGCCAGCAGTGAGTCGGGGACAGGGGATAGCAATCAGCCCCAGCATTTT	CASSESGTGDSNQPQHF	TRBD1	TRBV10-2	TRBJ1-5	-
TGTGCCAGTAGTAGAGGGACCCTCGCAACTAATGAAAAACTGTTTTTT	CASSRGTLATNEKLFF	-	TRBV19	TRBJ1-4	many
TGTGCCAGCAGTTTAAGAGCGGGAGCAGGCTACGAGCAGTACTTC	CASSLRAGAGYEQYF	TRBD2	TRBV27	TRBJ2-7	-
TGTGCCAGCAGACAATACAATGAAAAACTGTTTTTT	CASRQYNEKLFF	-	TRBV6-1	TRBJ1-4	-
TGCAGCGTCCGGACTAGCGGGAGTAACGAGCAGTACTTC	CSVRTSGSNEQYF	TRBD2	TRBV29-1	TRBJ2-7	once
TGCAGTGCACCCCGGTCGAGGGGTTACAATGAGCAGTTCTTC	CSAPRSRGYNEQFF	-	TRBV20-1	TRBJ2-1	-
TGCAGTGCTAGGAGCACTCGGGGACAACGAACCTACGAGCAGTACTTC	CSARSTRGQRTYEQYF	-	TRBV20-1	TRBJ2-7	-
TGCGCCAGCAGCTTAGGGACAGCTTCCTCTGGAAACACCATATATTTT	CASSLGTASSGNTIYF	TRBD1	TRBV5-1	TRBJ1-3	-
TGTGCCAGCAGTGCCGGGACAGGCAATGAAGCTTTCTTT	CASSAGTGNEAFF	TRBD1	TRBV10-3	TRBJ1-1	-
TGTGCCAGCAGCCAAGTCGCAGGGGGCGCTTGGTATGGCTACACCTTC	CASSQVAGGAWYGYTF	TRBD1	TRBV5-6	TRBJ1-2	-
TGTGCCAGCAGTATCCGGGACAGGAATCAGCCCCAGCATTTT	CASSIRDRNQPQHF	TRBD1	TRBV12-3/TRBV12-4	TRBJ1-5	-
TGTGCCAGCAGCTTACAACAGGGAGCCGGGGAGCTGTTTTTT	CASSLQQGAGELFF	-	TRBV7-9	TRBJ2-2	-
TGTGCCATCGCAGACGGGAACCTCAATCAGCCCCAGCATTTT	CAIADGNLNQPQHF	-	TRBV12-5	TRBJ1-5	-
TGTGCCAGCAGGAGCGGACAGGGTCGACATACGCAGTATTTT	CASRSGQGRHTQYF	TRBD1	TRBV7-2	TRBJ2-3	-